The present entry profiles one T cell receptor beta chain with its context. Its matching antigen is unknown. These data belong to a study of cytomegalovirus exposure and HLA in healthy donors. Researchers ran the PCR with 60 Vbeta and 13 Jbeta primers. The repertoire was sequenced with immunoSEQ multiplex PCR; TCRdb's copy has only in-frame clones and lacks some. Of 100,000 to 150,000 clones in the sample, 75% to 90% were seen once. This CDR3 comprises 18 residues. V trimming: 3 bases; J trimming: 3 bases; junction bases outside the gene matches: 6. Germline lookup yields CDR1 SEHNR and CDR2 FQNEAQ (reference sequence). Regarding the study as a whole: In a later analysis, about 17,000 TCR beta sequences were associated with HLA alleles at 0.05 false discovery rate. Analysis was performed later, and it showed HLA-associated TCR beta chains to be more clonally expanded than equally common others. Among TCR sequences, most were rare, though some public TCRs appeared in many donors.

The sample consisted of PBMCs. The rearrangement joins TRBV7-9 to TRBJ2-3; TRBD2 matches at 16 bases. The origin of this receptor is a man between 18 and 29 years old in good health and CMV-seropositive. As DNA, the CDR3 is TGTGCCAGCAGCTTCGGGACTAGCGGGGGGGCGAGGACAGATACGCAGTATTTT. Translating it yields CASSFGTSGGARTDTQYF.